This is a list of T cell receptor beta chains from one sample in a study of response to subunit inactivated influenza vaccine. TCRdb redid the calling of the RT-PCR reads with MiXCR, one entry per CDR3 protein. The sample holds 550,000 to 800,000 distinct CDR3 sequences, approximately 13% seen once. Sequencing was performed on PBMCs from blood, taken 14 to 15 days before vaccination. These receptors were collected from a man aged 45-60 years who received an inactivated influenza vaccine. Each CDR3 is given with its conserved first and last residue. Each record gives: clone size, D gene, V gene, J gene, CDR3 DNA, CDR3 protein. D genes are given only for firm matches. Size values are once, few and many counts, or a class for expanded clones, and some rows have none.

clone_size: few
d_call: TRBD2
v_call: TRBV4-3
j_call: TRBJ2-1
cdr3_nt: TGCGCCAGCAGCCAAGATTTCGGACTAGCGGTCTACAATGAGCAGTTCTTC
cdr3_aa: CASSQDFGLAVYNEQFF

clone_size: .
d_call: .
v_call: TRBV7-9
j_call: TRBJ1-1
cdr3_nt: TGTGCCAGCAGCCGCTCAGGGAACACTGAAGCTTTCTTT
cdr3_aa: CASSRSGNTEAFF

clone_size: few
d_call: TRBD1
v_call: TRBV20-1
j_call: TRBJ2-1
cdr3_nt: TGCAGTGCTAGGGGACAGGGGGCTACCGATGAGCAGTTCTTC
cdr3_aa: CSARGQGATDEQFF

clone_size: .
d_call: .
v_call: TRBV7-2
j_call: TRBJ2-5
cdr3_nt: TGTGCCAGCAACCAGGGGAATATCGAGACCCAGTACTTC
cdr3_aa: CASNQGNIETQYF

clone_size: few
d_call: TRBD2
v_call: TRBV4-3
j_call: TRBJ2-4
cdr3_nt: TGCGCCAGCAGCCAGCGATCCAAGGGCGGGAGTTTAAACATTCAGTACTTC
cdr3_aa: CASSQRSKGGSLNIQYF

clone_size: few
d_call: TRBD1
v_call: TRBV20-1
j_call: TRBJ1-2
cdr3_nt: TGCAGTGCTAACCGACAGGGGGGCTCTAATGGCTACACCTTC
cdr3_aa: CSANRQGGSNGYTF

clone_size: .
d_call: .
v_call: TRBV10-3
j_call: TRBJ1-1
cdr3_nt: TGTGCCATCAGTGAGGACTTATGGACTGAAGCTTTCTTT
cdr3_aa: CAISEDLWTEAFF

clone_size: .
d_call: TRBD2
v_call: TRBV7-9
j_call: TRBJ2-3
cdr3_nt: TGTGCCAGCAGCTCCCGGACTAGCGGGAGTTTGGATACGCAGTATTTT
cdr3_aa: CASSSRTSGSLDTQYF

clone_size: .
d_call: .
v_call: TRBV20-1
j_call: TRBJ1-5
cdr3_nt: TGCAGTGCCAAAGACACGAGCAATCAGCCCCAGCATTTT
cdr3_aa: CSAKDTSNQPQHF

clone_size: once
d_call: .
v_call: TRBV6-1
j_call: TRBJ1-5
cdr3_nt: TGTGCCAGCAACCTGTGGGGTTCCTGGGGCAATCAGCCCCAGCATTTT
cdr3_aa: CASNLWGSWGNQPQHF

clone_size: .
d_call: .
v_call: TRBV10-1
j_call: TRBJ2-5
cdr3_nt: TGCGCCAGCAGTGAGTCGCTAACCCCCCAAGAGACCCAGTACTTC
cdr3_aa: CASSESLTPQETQYF

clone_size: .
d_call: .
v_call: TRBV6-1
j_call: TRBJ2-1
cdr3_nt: TGTGCCAGCAGCCCCGGGAACTCCTACAATGAGCAGTTCTTC
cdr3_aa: CASSPGNSYNEQFF

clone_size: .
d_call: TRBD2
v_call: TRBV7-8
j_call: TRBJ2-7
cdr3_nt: TGTGCCAGCAGCTTAGCAGGGCGGGGGGCGGCCTACGAGCAGTACTTC
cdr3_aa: CASSLAGRGAAYEQYF

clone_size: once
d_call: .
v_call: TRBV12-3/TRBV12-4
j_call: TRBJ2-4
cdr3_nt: TGTGCCAGCAAGGGCTTCAAAAACATTCAGTACTTC
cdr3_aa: CASKGFKNIQYF

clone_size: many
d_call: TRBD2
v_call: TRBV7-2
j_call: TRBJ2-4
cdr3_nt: TGTGCCAGCAGCTTAGTCTGGGCGGGAGTGGCCAAAAACATTCAGTACTTC
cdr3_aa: CASSLVWAGVAKNIQYF

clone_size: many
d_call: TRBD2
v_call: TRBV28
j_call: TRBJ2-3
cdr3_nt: TGTGCCAGCAGTTTTATCAGCGGGGGGTCTGATACGCAGTATTTT
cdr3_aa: CASSFISGGSDTQYF

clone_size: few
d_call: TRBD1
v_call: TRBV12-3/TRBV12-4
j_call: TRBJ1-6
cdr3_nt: TGTGCCAGCAGTATCCGGGACAGGGGTAATTCACCCCTCCACTTT
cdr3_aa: CASSIRDRGNSPLHF

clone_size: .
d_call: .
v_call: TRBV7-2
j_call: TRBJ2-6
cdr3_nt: TGTGCCAGCAGCGCAACATCTGGGGCCAACGTCCTGACTTTC
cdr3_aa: CASSATSGANVLTF

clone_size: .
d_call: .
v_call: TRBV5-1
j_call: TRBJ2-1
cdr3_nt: TGCGCCAGCAGTGGCGGGTCCCTTATGGATGAGCAGTTCTTC
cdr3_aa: CASSGGSLMDEQFF

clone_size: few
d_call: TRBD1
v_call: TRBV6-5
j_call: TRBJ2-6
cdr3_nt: TGTGCCAGCAGTTACTCCGGGACAGGCCTTCTCTCTGGGGCCAACGTCCTGACTTTC
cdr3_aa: CASSYSGTGLLSGANVLTF

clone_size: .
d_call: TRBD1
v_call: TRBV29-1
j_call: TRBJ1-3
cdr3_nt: TGCAGCGTCGCAGGAGCAGGGGGCGTAGGAAACACCATATATTTT
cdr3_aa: CSVAGAGGVGNTIYF

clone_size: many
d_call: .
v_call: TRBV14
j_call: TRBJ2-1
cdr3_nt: TGTGCCAGCCGGACCGAGGGACCGGGTGAGCAGTTCTTC
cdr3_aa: CASRTEGPGEQFF

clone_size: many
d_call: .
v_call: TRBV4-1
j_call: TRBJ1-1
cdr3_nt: TGCGCCAGCAGCCAAGAAGGGGCCCTGAACACTGAAGCTTTCTTT
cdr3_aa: CASSQEGALNTEAFF

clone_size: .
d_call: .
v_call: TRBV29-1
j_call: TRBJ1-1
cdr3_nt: TGCAGCGTTGGGCGGGTTAGCGGCACTGAAGCTTTCTTT
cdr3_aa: CSVGRVSGTEAFF

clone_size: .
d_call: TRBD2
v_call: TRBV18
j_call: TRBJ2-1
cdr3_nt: TGTGCCAGCTCACCCCCGCCTAGCGGTGCAGTGAATGAGCAGTTCTTC
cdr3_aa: CASSPPPSGAVNEQFF

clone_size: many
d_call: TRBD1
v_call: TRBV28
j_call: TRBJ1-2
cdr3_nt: TGTGCCAGCAGGGTGGACAGGGCGTATGGCTACACCTTC
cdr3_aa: CASRVDRAYGYTF